This TCR beta chain was retrieved from a study of blood T cells in healthy people across ages. Next came a second PCR, run for roughly 6 to 11 cycles, which used a sample-barcoded 5' primer along with a J-beta primer mix. One entry per CDR3 protein, called by TCRdb with MiXCR from the 5' RACE reads. The sample consists of approximately 1.5 million distinct CDR3 sequences, approximately 43% of them appearing once. Study-level results: Versus aged donors, long-lived donors had higher diversity and more naive CD4+ cells. Not knowing donor CMV status may have confounded expanded clonotype changes. Strongly correlated with naive T cell percentage was TCR beta diversity.

V was cut by 1 base and J by 4 bases, with 15 bases left in between. This CDR3 has 15 amino acids. The germline V gene encodes CDR1 SGHRS and CDR2 YFSETQ. Comments on this clonotype: The antigen remains unidentified.

The authors drew around 11 milliliters of peripheral blood from each donor. V and J are TRBV5-1 and TRBJ2-7; D is perhaps TRBD2 (6 bases). Sequencing input: blood. The clonotype comes from a woman between 18 and 30 years old in good health. The CDR3 spells CASSLYGGMKYEQYF. CDR3 in DNA: TGCGCCAGCAGCTTGTATGGCGGGATGAAATACGAGCAGTACTTC.